The rows below give T cell receptor beta chains drawn from one sample of a study of T cells in localized non-small cell lung cancer. Sequencing was performed with immunoSEQ multiplex PCR; in TCRdb, only in-frame clones are kept and a portion is missing. The repertoire consists of roughly 4,200 clones, with 38% occurring once and the leading ten covering about 5.6%. The specimen comprised lung tumor tissue, sampled before any cancer treatment. These receptors were collected from a woman aged 40 to 75 with stage I lung adenocarcinoma. Each CDR3 is given with its conserved first and last residue. The D gene is left open where the match is weak. The size of a clone is reported for some rows only, either as once, few or many, or as a class for expanded clones.

CDR3aa: CAWSSYANQPQHF
CDR3nt: TGTGCCTGGAGTAGTTACGCCAATCAGCCCCAGCATTTT
d_gene: -
j_gene: TRBJ1-5
v_gene: TRBV30
abundance: few

CDR3aa: CASSLATSGETQYF
CDR3nt: TGCGCCAGCAGCTTGGCCACTAGCGGAGAGACCCAGTACTTC
d_gene: TRBD2
j_gene: TRBJ2-5
v_gene: TRBV5-1
abundance: large

CDR3aa: CASSPGDSGSFEQYF
CDR3nt: TGTGCCAGCTCACCCGGAGATAGCGGGAGCTTCGAGCAGTACTTC
d_gene: TRBD2
j_gene: TRBJ2-7
v_gene: TRBV18
abundance: -

CDR3aa: CASSATGGYGGELFF
CDR3nt: TGTGCCAGCAGCGCGACAGGGGGCTATGGCGGGGAGCTGTTTTTT
d_gene: TRBD1
j_gene: TRBJ2-2
v_gene: TRBV9
abundance: -

CDR3aa: CASSRGMDGNTIYF
CDR3nt: TGCGCCAGCAGTCGGGGGATGGATGGAAACACCATATATTTT
d_gene: -
j_gene: TRBJ1-3
v_gene: TRBV10-2
abundance: -

CDR3aa: CASGGQGSEQYF
CDR3nt: TGTGCCAGTGGAGGACAGGGAAGCGAGCAGTACTTC
d_gene: TRBD1
j_gene: TRBJ2-7
v_gene: TRBV19
abundance: -

CDR3aa: CASSLVYQREGGFF
CDR3nt: TGTGCCAGCAGCTTAGTTTATCAGCGGGAGGGGGGGTTCTTC
d_gene: TRBD2
j_gene: TRBJ2-1
v_gene: TRBV11-3
abundance: -

CDR3aa: CAWRRQSNQPQHF
CDR3nt: TGTGCCTGGAGACGTCAGTCCAATCAGCCCCAGCATTTT
d_gene: -
j_gene: TRBJ1-5
v_gene: TRBV30
abundance: once

CDR3aa: CASSLAPRNTDTQYF
CDR3nt: TGCGCCAGCAGCTTGGCCCCCAGAAACACAGATACGCAGTATTTT
d_gene: -
j_gene: TRBJ2-3
v_gene: TRBV5-1
abundance: -

CDR3aa: CASGERAKNIQYF
CDR3nt: TGTGCCAGCGGTGAGAGAGCCAAAAACATTCAGTACTTC
d_gene: -
j_gene: TRBJ2-4
v_gene: TRBV18
abundance: few

CDR3aa: CASSLGDRETGANVLTF
CDR3nt: TGCGCCAGCAGCTTGGGGGACAGGGAGACTGGGGCCAACGTCCTGACTTTC
d_gene: TRBD1
j_gene: TRBJ2-6
v_gene: TRBV5-1
abundance: few

CDR3aa: CASSRFAGEQYF
CDR3nt: TGTGCCAGCAGTAGGTTTGCGGGGGAGCAGTACTTC
d_gene: -
j_gene: TRBJ2-7
v_gene: TRBV6-8
abundance: -

CDR3aa: CASSDGAAAGNYGYTF
CDR3nt: TGCGCCAGCAGCGACGGAGCCGCAGCGGGGAACTATGGCTACACCTTC
d_gene: -
j_gene: TRBJ1-2
v_gene: TRBV1
abundance: few

CDR3aa: CASSIQGAETQYF
CDR3nt: TGTGCCAGTAGTATTCAGGGGGCGGAGACCCAGTACTTC
d_gene: TRBD1
j_gene: TRBJ2-5
v_gene: TRBV19
abundance: -